A single sample is the source of the 13 T cell receptor beta chains below, sequenced in a study of technical replicates of blood from a few donors. The table came from immunoSEQ multiplex PCR; TCRdb's copy has only in-frame clones and leaves some out. Here the sample spans roughly 60,000 clones, roughly 86% being singletons. The sample taken for sequencing was PBMCs. These receptors were obtained from a human donor in good health. Some clones in this sample may be carry-over from other donors' samples.

This chain uses TRBV7-9 with TRBJ1-3; D uncertain. Germline V CDR1 and CDR2: SEHNR, FQNEAQ (reference sequence). V lost 4 bases and J 0 bases, leaving 19 bases between the germline ends. The CDR3 spans 18 residues. The CDR3 region has the DNA TGTGCCAGCAGCTCCCGTCCATCGACGGGTTCCTCTGGAAACACCATATATTTT. Protein: CASSSRPSTGSSGNTIYF.

This chain joins TRBV18 and TRBJ2-6; no clear D. This CDR3 has 17 residues. Trimming cost V 3 bases and J 0 bases, with 12 bases left between them. Germline V gives CDR1 KGHSH, CDR2 LQKENI. The CDR3 spells CASSPTGPNSGANVLTF. Written as DNA, the CDR3 is TGTGCCAGCTCACCCACTGGGCCAAACTCTGGGGCCAACGTCCTGACTTTC. Variable domain in full (rest from reference TRBV18 and TRBJ2-6): NAGVMQNPRHLVRRRGQEARLRCSPMKGHSHVYWYRQLPEEGLKFMVYLQKENIIDESGMPKERFSAEFPKEGPSILRIQQVVRGDSAAYFCASSPTGPNSGANVLTFGAGSRLTVL.

V is TRBV28 and J is TRBJ1-2; TRBD1 is a possible D gene (5 bases). The germline CDR1 and CDR2 sequences are MDHEN and SYDVKM. The V end lost 1 base, the J end lost 8 bases, and 17 bases lay between the germline ends. The CDR3 covers 15 residues. The CDR3 DNA follows: TGTGCCAGCAGTTTATTGGAGACAGAGCTTCGGGGCTACACCTTC. Its translation is CASSLLETELRGYTF.

This clone was seen once. The chain has TRBV7-3 and TRBJ1-6; D might be TRBD1 (5 bases). From germline, CDR1 is SGHTA and CDR2 FQGTGA. Trimming took off 4 bases at V and 7 bases at J, with 20 bases between the two ends. The CDR3 length is 17 residues. This CDR3 is CASSSGPPGGANSPLHF. The CDR3 DNA sequence: TGTGCCAGCAGCTCAGGACCCCCAGGAGGGGCAAATTCACCCCTCCACTTT.

The rearrangement joins TRBV23-1 to TRBJ1-2, with TRBD1 identical over 9 bases. TRBV23-1 is labeled an ORF, and its function is uncertain. The length of the CDR3 is 16 residues. V shed 0 bases, J shed 4 bases, and the junction held 6 bases outside the gene matches. The CDR3 DNA reads TGCGCCAGCAGTCAATCTCCGACGGACAGGGGCTATGGCTACACCTTC. Protein: CASSQSPTDRGYGYTF.

The J gene is TRBJ1-4, the V gene TRBV7-9; no reliable D call. Trimming shortened V by 5 bases and J by 0 bases, and 10 bases separated the two germline ends. Germline V CDR1 and CDR2: SEHNR, FQNEAQ (reference sequence). The CDR3 length is 15 residues. The CDR3 DNA reads as TGTGCCAGCAGCCCGAACACAGCAACTAATGAAAAACTGTTTTTT. Protein product: CASSPNTATNEKLFF.

The rearrangement joins TRBV13 to TRBJ1-2, with no clear D. The CDR3 length is 13 residues. V lost 4 bases to trimming and J lost 6 bases, with 12 bases between them. Per the germline V gene, CDR1 is PRHDT and CDR2 is FYEKMQ (reference sequence). The CDR3 DNA is TGTGCCAGCAGCTCCAACTCTGCGGATGGCTACACCTTC. Its protein is CASSSNSADGYTF.

The sample holds one count of this clone. The chain links TRBV6-4 to TRBJ2-1, with 8 bases matching TRBD2. This CDR3 spans 16 amino acids. Per the germline V gene, CDR1 is MRHNA and CDR2 is SNTAGT. V lost 2 bases to trimming and J lost 9 bases; unmatched junction nucleotides: 12. The CDR3 sequence: CASSDGAAGEGAEQFF. The CDR3 DNA reads TGTGCCAGCAGTGACGGGGCAGCGGGAGAAGGCGCTGAGCAGTTCTTC.

The CDR3 loop is CASSARTAGEQYF. In nucleotides, the CDR3 is TGTGCCAGTAGTGCCCGGACTGCGGGGGAGCAGTACTTC. The chain employs TRBV19 and TRBJ2-7; D is possibly TRBD2 (6 bases). Looked up from germline, CDR1 is LNHDA and CDR2 is SQIVND (reference sequence). Trimming stripped 5 bases from V and 7 bases from J, with 15 bases between. The CDR3 extends over 13 amino acids.

The V gene is TRBV5-1, the J gene TRBJ2-7, with TRBD1 matching 9 bases. CDR1 and CDR2 (germline): SGHRS, YFSETQ. The CDR3 totals 15 residues. Losses at the gene ends were 4 bases for V and 6 bases for J; bases not matched to a gene: 11. CDR3 protein: CASSQTGQGRFEQYF. The CDR3 DNA reads TGCGCCAGCAGCCAAACGGGACAGGGTAGGTTCGAGCAGTACTTC.

The gene calls are TRBV29-1 and TRBJ1-2; perhaps TRBD1 as D (5 bases). V lost 0 bases and J lost 2, with 13 bases in between. The CDR3 contains 15 residues. Germline CDR1 SQVTM, CDR2 ANQGSEA. The CDR3 nucleotides are TGCAGCGTTGAAGACTGGGGGGATGCGAACTATGGCTACACCTTC. Amino acids: CSVEDWGDANYGYTF.

This clone was seen just once. The rearrangement joins TRBV7-2 to TRBJ1-6; D is possibly TRBD1 (6 bases). CDR1 and CDR2 (germline): SGHTA, FQGNSA. This CDR3 is built from 15 residues. V was clipped by 5 bases and J by 7 bases, with 15 bases between them. CDR3 bases: TGTGCCAGCAGCGCACAGGGAAATGGCAATTCACCCCTCCACTTT. Its protein product is CASSAQGNGNSPLHF. Full variable domain (outside the CDR3, taken from reference TRBV7-2 and TRBJ1-6): GAGVSQSPSNKVTEKGKDVELRCDPISGHTALYWYRQSLGQGLEFLIYFQGNSAPDKSGLPSDRFSAERTGGSVSTLTIQRTQQEDSAVYLCASSAQGNGNSPLHFGNGTRLTVT.

This sequence joins TRBV7-3 and TRBJ1-2, with a possible D match to TRBD1 (5 bases). The V and J ends lost 3 bases and 6 bases respectively, with 14 bases between them. The CDR3 covers 14 residues. Germline assignment: CDR1 SGHTA and CDR2 FQGTGA. CDR3 region: CASSLAGGFHGYTF. DNA of the CDR3: TGTGCCAGCAGCTTGGCGGGGGGGTTTCATGGCTACACCTTC.